This T cell receptor beta chain is from a study of T cells in Graves' hyperthyroidism and ophthalmopathy. In this sample, this clonotype turned up many times. TCR beta CDR3 regions were amplified from RNA. Using the HTBI primer set, a first-round RT-PCR was run on the TCR CDR3. One entry per CDR3 protein, called by TCRdb with MiXCR from the multiplex PCR reads. The sample holds fewer than 750,000 distinct CDR3 sequences, under 15% seen once. The sequenced sample consisted of blood. This clonotype was sampled from a middle-aged woman with Graves' ophthalmopathy.

In nucleotides, the CDR3 is TGTGCCAGCAGTTTACTTTCTAGCGGGAGGTCCGAGCAGTACTTC. It specifies CASSLLSSGRSEQYF. The V and J genes are TRBV28 and TRBJ2-7, with 11 bases fitting TRBD2. V shed 2 bases and J 6 bases; nucleotides not matched to a gene: 6. This CDR3 is built from 15 residues. Germline CDR1 reads MDHEN; CDR2 reads SYDVKM.